A single sample gave rise to the 26 T cell receptor beta chains below, sequenced in a study of graft-versus-host responses after intestinal transplantation. Sequencing used immunoSEQ multiplex PCR; TCRdb keeps in-frame clones, though not all of them. The sample lists fewer than 8,500 clones, 93% occurring once. Sample: PBMCs, taken 11 days after intestinal transplantation. The origin of the receptors is a human patient who received an intestinal transplant, so some T cells may come from the graft donor.

This clone has a single count. The V and J genes are TRBV28 and TRBJ2-2, with D unclear. V dropped 7 bases and J dropped 10 bases, with 13 bases sitting between them. There are 12 residues in the CDR3. Germline CDR1 is MDHEN and CDR2 is SYDVKM. CDR3 coding DNA: TGTGCCAGCAAAAACAGTTCTATGGAGCTGTTTTTT. Its translation: CASKNSSMELFF.

This clone was observed once. J is TRBJ1-3 and V is TRBV29-1, with 8 bases identical to TRBD1. Germline V gene data show CDR1 as SQVTM and CDR2 as ANQGSEA. V was clipped by 2 bases and J by 4 bases; unmatched bases: 4. There are 14 residues in the CDR3. Here the CDR3 DNA reads TGCAGCGTTGAACAGAGGGACAGGGGAAACACCATATATTTT. This translates into CSVEQRDRGNTIYF.

This chain links TRBV7-8 with TRBJ1-1; 8 bases map to TRBD1. This CDR3 is 15 amino acids long. V was pared by 5 bases and J by 2 bases, with 7 bases of the junction left unmatched. Germline CDR1 is SGHVS and CDR2 is FQNEAQ. The chain's CDR3 is CASSARQGTNTEAFF. Written as DNA, the CDR3 is TGTGCCAGCAGCGCCCGACAGGGGACAAACACTGAAGCTTTCTTT.

This clone has just one count. This CDR3 is CASSRTSGSLPTGELFF. CDR3 in DNA: TGTGCCAGCTCACGGACTAGCGGGAGTTTGCCGACCGGGGAGCTGTTTTTT. The J gene is TRBJ2-2, the V gene TRBV18, with 13 bases that match TRBD2. CDR3 size: 17 residues. With 4 bases clipped from V and 5 bases from J, the junction kept 7 bases outside the gene matches. Germline V gives CDR1 KGHSH, CDR2 LQKENI.

The V call is TRBV4-3, the J call TRBJ1-4, with TRBD1 matching over 7 bases. Germline V gene data show CDR1 as LGHNA and CDR2 as YSLEER. J was trimmed by 0 bases and V by 0 bases; bases with no gene match: 7. The length of the CDR3 is 18 residues. The CDR3 here is CASSQDYWDRATNEKLFF. As DNA, the CDR3 is TGCGCCAGCAGCCAAGATTACTGGGACAGAGCAACTAATGAAAAACTGTTTTTT.

The J gene is TRBJ2-3, the V gene TRBV27; the D gene is possibly TRBD1 (6 bases). Trimming stripped 5 bases from V and 5 bases from J, with 11 bases between. CDR3 size: 13 residues. Looked up from germline, CDR1 is MNHEY and CDR2 is SMNVEV (reference sequence). The CDR3 DNA reads as TGTGCCAGCAGTCAGGACAGTGGAGATACGCAGTATTTT. This sequence encodes CASSQDSGDTQYF.

Concerning this clone: The sample holds other DNA sequences that translate to the same CDR3. The chain uses TRBV6-1 and TRBJ2-7, with TRBD1 matching over 8 bases. V dropped 3 bases and J dropped 10; count of bases not matched to a gene: 11. Germline V gene lookup returns CDR1 MNHNS and CDR2 SASEGT. The CDR3 extends over 14 amino acids. CDR3 amino acids: CASSEDREISEQYF. The DNA for the CDR3 is TGTGCCAGCAGTGAGGACAGGGAAATCTCCGAACAGTACTTC.

The rearrangement uses TRBV7-8 and TRBJ2-2, with 9 bases lining up with TRBD2. The V gene end was trimmed by 3 bases and the J gene end by 9 bases; junction bases not matched to a gene: 14. CDR3 length: 17 amino acids. Germline-derived CDR1 and CDR2 are SGHVS and FQNEAQ. This chain's CDR3 is CASSFLRWGLAGRELFF. As DNA, the CDR3 is TGTGCCAGCAGCTTCTTACGCTGGGGGCTAGCGGGAAGGGAGCTGTTTTTT.

The chain employs TRBV9 and TRBJ2-3, with TRBD2 as a possible D gene (5 bases). Deletions cut 0 bases from V and 0 bases from J, with 14 bases between. The length of the CDR3 is 17 residues. The germline CDR1 and CDR2 sequences are SGDLS and YYNGEE. The DNA for the CDR3 is TGTGCCAGCAGCGTAGATCCGGGTGTAGCGAGCACAGATACGCAGTATTTT. Amino acid sequence: CASSVDPGVASTDTQYF.

This chain joins TRBV13 and TRBJ2-1; 9 bases fit TRBD1. V was clipped by 4 bases and J by 5 bases; unmatched bases: 9. This CDR3 region has 16 residues. CDR1 and CDR2 from the germline V gene are PRHDT and FYEKMQ (reference sequence). CDR3 bases: TGTGCCAGCAGCTCCTACGGGACAGGGACCGACAATGAGCAGTTCTTC. Protein sequence: CASSSYGTGTDNEQFF.

This clone was detected a few times. V is TRBV5-8 and J is TRBJ2-6; no definite D call. The germline V and J ends were trimmed by 7 bases and 5 bases, with 25 bases remaining between them. The CDR3 length is 18 residues. Germline-derived CDR1 and CDR2 are SGHTS and YDEGEE. The CDR3 sequence is CASSLPQSTQSRANVLTF. The CDR3 DNA reads as TGTGCCAGCTCATTACCTCAATCCACACAAAGTCGGGCCAACGTCCTGACTTTC.

The J gene is TRBJ2-2, the V gene TRBV11-3; D is perhaps TRBD2 (6 bases). Germline V CDR1 and CDR2: SGHNT, YENEEA. This CDR3 region has 14 residues. Trimming removed 0 bases from V and 8 bases from J, with 10 bases in between. CDR3 region: CASSLDPGRGELFF. CDR3 in DNA: TGTGCCAGCAGCTTAGACCCAGGGAGGGGGGAGCTGTTTTTT.

This sequence joins TRBV18 and TRBJ1-2; maybe TRBD1 (5 bases). V was clipped by 3 bases and J by 3 bases, with 11 bases between them. The CDR3 runs 14 residues. Germline CDR1 reads KGHSH; CDR2 reads LQKENI. CDR3 nucleotide sequence: TGTGCCAGCTCACCGGGGGGTGAGGACTATGGCTACACCTTC. This codes for CASSPGGEDYGYTF.

This chain connects TRBV9 to TRBJ2-1; 8 bases line up with TRBD2. The CDR3 length is 15 residues. Germline values: CDR1 SGDLS, CDR2 YYNGEE. The V and J ends lost 1 base and 6 bases, in that order; junction bases with no gene match: 6. CDR3 bases: TGTGCCAGCAGCGTAAGTAGCGGGGCACTCAATGAGCAGTTCTTC. It encodes CASSVSSGALNEQFF.

The J gene is TRBJ2-3, the V gene TRBV12-5; the match to TRBD2 covers 9 bases. Germline loops: CDR1 LGHNT, CDR2 FRNRAP. The CDR3 runs 16 residues. Losses at the gene ends were 1 base for V and 3 bases for J; bases not matched to a gene: 5. The CDR3 protein is CASGLAPGLATDTQYF. In DNA, the CDR3 is TGTGCTAGTGGTTTGGCCCCGGGACTAGCAACAGATACGCAGTATTTT.

The chain is built from TRBV7-9 and TRBJ2-5; 8 nucleotides match TRBD2. The V gene end was trimmed by 5 bases and the J gene end by 5 bases; junction bases not matched to a gene: 10. The CDR3 loop spans 15 amino acids. Germline assignment: CDR1 SEHNR and CDR2 FQNEAQ (reference sequence). The CDR3 coding sequence is TGTGCCAGCAGCCCGGGACTAGTCGGGCGGGAGACCCAGTACTTC. Its protein product is CASSPGLVGRETQYF.

In this sample, this clone turned up once. The chain combines TRBV9 with TRBJ2-7; 8 bases match TRBD2. CDR1 is SGDLS and CDR2 is YYNGEE in the germline V gene. The CDR3 length is 15 residues. J was trimmed by 1 base and V by 4 bases; bases with no gene match: 7. CDR3 amino acids: CASSPGTSGSYEQYF. DNA for the CDR3: TGTGCCAGCAGCCCCGGGACTAGTGGGTCCTACGAGCAGTACTTC.

V gene TRBV2 combines with J gene TRBJ2-5, with D possibly TRBD2 on 5 matching bases. The CDR3 is 15 residues long. V was clipped by 7 bases and J by 5 bases, with 20 bases between them. Germline-derived CDR1 and CDR2 are SNHLY and FYNNEI. The CDR3 here is CASKWVGEGGETQYF. CDR3 in DNA: TGTGCCAGCAAGTGGGTGGGCGAGGGTGGGGAGACCCAGTACTTC.

This chain links TRBV7-9 with TRBJ1-3; 7 bases match TRBD1. This CDR3 contains 17 residues. The trim removed 3 bases at V and 2 bases at J, leaving 10 bases unmatched. Germline values: CDR1 SEHNR, CDR2 FQNEAQ (reference sequence). CDR3 protein: CASSFKFRGGTGNTIYF. CDR3 bases: TGTGCCAGCAGCTTCAAGTTCAGAGGGGGCACTGGAAACACCATATATTTT.

The chain joins TRBV28 to TRBJ2-2; TRBD1 might be the D (5 bases). V was pared by 3 bases and J by 0 bases, with 14 bases between. This CDR3 spans 17 amino acids. In germline, CDR1 is MDHEN, CDR2 SYDVKM. In DNA form, the CDR3 reads TGTGCCAGCAGTTTCTCCCCCGGACAAGCGAACACCGGGGAGCTGTTTTTT. Amino acid sequence: CASSFSPGQANTGELFF.

The chain uses TRBV28 and TRBJ2-3; D uncertain. The CDR3 is made up of 14 amino acids. Trimming left V 2 bases short and J 5 bases short, with 11 bases between. Looked up from germline, CDR1 is MDHEN and CDR2 is SYDVKM. The CDR3 sequence is CASSLDMQVDTQYF. The DNA for the CDR3 is TGTGCCAGCAGTTTAGACATGCAAGTAGATACGCAGTATTTT. Full variable domain (outside the CDR3, taken from reference TRBV28 and TRBJ2-3): DVKVTQSSRYLVKRTGEKVFLECVQDMDHENMFWYRQDPGLGLRLIYFSYDVKMKEKGDIPEGYSVSREKKERFSLILESASTNQTSMYLCASSLDMQVDTQYFGPGTRLTVL.

This clone appeared a single time. The chain is built from TRBV2 and TRBJ2-1, with 9 bases identical to TRBD2. This CDR3 has 16 amino acids. Looked up from germline, CDR1 is SNHLY and CDR2 is FYNNEI. The V gene end was trimmed by 6 bases and the J gene end by 6 bases; junction bases not matched to a gene: 12. DNA of the CDR3: TGTGCCAGCAGGGACCTTAGCGGGGGCCCTATCAATGAGCAGTTCTTC. Protein product: CASRDLSGGPINEQFF.

The chain links TRBV4-1 to TRBJ2-4; tentative D call: TRBD1 (6 bases). This CDR3 has 15 amino acids. Trimming stripped 4 bases from V and 2 bases from J, with 12 bases between. Per the germline V gene, CDR1 is MGHRA and CDR2 is YSYEKL. The CDR3 DNA is TGCGCCAGCAGCCGGACAGTCGCGACCAAAAACATTCAGTACTTC. Translating it yields CASSRTVATKNIQYF.

The chain joins TRBV5-6 to TRBJ1-6; D perhaps matches TRBD1 (5 bases). The CDR3 runs 13 residues. Trimming took 5 bases from V and 10 from J, leaving 13 bases between them. Germline values: CDR1 SGHDT, CDR2 YYEEEE. The CDR3 nucleotides read TGTGCCAGCAGGCCCCAGGGTGAATCACCCCTCCACTTT. Translated, it gives CASRPQGESPLHF.

The V gene is TRBV7-9, the J gene TRBJ1-1; D remains unclear. In germline, CDR1 is SEHNR, CDR2 FQNEAQ (reference sequence). The CDR3 length is 13 residues. Trimming cost V 5 bases and J 8 bases, with 15 bases left between them. In DNA form, the CDR3 reads TGTGCCAGCAGCGACGCGGCTGTTGAGGAAGCTTTCTTT. This translates into CASSDAAVEEAFF.

This rearrangement joins TRBV5-1 to TRBJ1-5; no reliable D call. The CDR3 has 13 amino acids. Trimming removed 0 bases at V and 4 bases at J, with 5 bases between. The germline V gene encodes CDR1 SGHRS and CDR2 YFSETQ. The CDR3: CASSLGRNQPQHF. The CDR3 bases are TGCGCCAGCAGCTTGGGGAGGAATCAGCCCCAGCATTTT.